This T cell receptor (beta chain) was sequenced during a study of blood T cell repertoires in COVID-19. Study summary: Acute and convalescent COVID-19 specimens originated in the United States, Italy and Spain. T cells, B-cell-depleted T cells, or PBMCs provided the cDNA or gDNA that served as material.

Per the study methods: Nucleated cell counts were estimated from reference gene primer amplification. Sequencing was performed with immunoSEQ multiplex PCR; in TCRdb, only in-frame clones are kept and a portion is missing. For V, J and clone size, that table is used; D and trimming come from the DNA. The sample contains approximately 350,000 clones, about 90% of which appear only once. The CDR3 is 14 amino acids. Germline V CDR1 and CDR2: SQVTM, ANQGSEA. V lost 4 bases, J lost 1 base, and 4 bases stayed unmatched. The sequenced material came from peripheral blood. This clonotype was sampled from a woman between 18 and 30 years old who had recovered from COVID-19. The V gene is TRBV29-1, the J gene TRBJ1-3, with TRBD1 matching over 7 bases. The CDR3 DNA sequence: TGCAGCGTTGTTAAGGGGGCTTCTGGAAACACCATATATTTT. This sequence encodes CSVVKGASGNTIYF.